This T cell receptor (beta chain) came from a study of CD8+CD57+ T cells in acquired aplastic anemia. TCR beta VDJ and CDR3 profiling used genomic DNA as template. TCRdb processed the reads anew with MiXCR; each CDR3 protein has one entry. The data show some 220,000 distinct CDR3 sequences, around 32% seen once. The J segment lost 7 bases and the V segment lost 4 bases, leaving 12 bases of the junction unmatched. The CDR3 is 16 amino acids. Germline V lookup: CDR1 SGHDT, CDR2 YYEEEE. V is TRBV5-6 and J is TRBJ2-1; 9 bases match TRBD1. The TCR was taken from a human donor in good health, serving as a control. Sequencing input: sorted CD4+, CD8+, or CD8+CD57+ T cells (not recorded which) from PBMCs. This CDR3 is CASSRWDRELGNEQFF. The CDR3 coding sequence is TGTGCCAGCAGCAGATGGGACAGGGAGCTCGGGAATGAGCAGTTCTTC.